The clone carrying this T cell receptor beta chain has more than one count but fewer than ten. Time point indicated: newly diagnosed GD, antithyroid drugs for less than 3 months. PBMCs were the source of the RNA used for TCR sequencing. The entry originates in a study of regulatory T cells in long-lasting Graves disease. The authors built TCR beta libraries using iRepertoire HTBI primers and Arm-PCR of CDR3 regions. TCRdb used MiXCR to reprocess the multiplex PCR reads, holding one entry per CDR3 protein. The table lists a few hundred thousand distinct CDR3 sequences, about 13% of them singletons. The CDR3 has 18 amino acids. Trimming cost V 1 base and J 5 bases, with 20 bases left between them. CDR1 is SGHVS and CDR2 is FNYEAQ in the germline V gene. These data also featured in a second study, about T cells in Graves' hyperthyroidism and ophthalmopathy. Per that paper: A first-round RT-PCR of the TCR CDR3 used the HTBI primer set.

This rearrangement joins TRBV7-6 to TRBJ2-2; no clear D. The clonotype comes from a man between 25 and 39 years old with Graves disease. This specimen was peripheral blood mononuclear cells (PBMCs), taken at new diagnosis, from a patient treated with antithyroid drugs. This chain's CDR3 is CASSLDMYWGEKTGELFF. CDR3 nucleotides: TGTGCCAGCAGCTTAGACATGTATTGGGGTGAGAAGACCGGGGAGCTGTTTTTT.